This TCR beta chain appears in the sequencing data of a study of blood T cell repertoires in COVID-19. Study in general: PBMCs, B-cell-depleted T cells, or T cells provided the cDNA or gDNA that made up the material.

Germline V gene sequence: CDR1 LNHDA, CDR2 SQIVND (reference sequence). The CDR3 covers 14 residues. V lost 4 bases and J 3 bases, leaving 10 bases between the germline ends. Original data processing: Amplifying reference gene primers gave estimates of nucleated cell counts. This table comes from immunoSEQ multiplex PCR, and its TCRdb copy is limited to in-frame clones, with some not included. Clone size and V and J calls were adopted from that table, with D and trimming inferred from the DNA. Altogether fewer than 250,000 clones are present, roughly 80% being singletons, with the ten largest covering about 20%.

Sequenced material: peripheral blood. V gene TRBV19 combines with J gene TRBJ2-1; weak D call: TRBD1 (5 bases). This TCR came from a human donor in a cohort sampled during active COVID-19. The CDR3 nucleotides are TGTGCCAGTAGTAGCACAGGATACTACAATGAGCAGTTCTTC. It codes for CASSSTGYYNEQFF.